A selection of T cell receptor beta chains follows, all from one sample in a study of T cell responses to AZD1222 COVID-19 vaccine. Data came from immunoSEQ multiplex PCR; TCRdb stores just in-frame clones and leaves some out. The table shows about 180,000 clones, with about 86% occurring only once. Here the sequenced sample was peripheral blood, taken on day 0 of AZD1222 vaccination. The receptors shown here come from an adult in good health. Each CDR3 is given with its conserved first and last residue. A D gene is named only where the DNA matches it firmly. Part of the rows lack a size; the others show once, few, many or a class for expanded clones.

clone size,D gene,J gene,V gene,CDR3 DNA,CDR3 protein
once,.,TRBJ1-2,TRBV28,TGTGCCAGCAGTTTAAGGCGCGGAGGCTACACCTTC,CASSLRRGGYTF
.,.,TRBJ2-7,TRBV6-5,TGTGCCAGCAGCCCCAGGGGGGGGGCCTACGAGCAGTACTTC,CASSPRGGAYEQYF
.,TRBD1,TRBJ1-6,TRBV27,TGTGCCAGCAAACGTGGACAGGCCAATTCACCCCTCCACTTT,CASKRGQANSPLHF
.,.,TRBJ1-1,TRBV28,TGTGCCAGCGGGAGTTCGCCGGGGCGGCGGAACACTGAAGCTTTCTTT,CASGSSPGRRNTEAFF
.,.,TRBJ1-5,TRBV15,TGTGCCACCAGCAGAGATAGGGGAAATCAGCCCCAGCATTTT,CATSRDRGNQPQHF
.,TRBD1,TRBJ1-3,TRBV5-5,TGTGCCAGCAGCTTGGGACAGGGGCTTCTCTCTGGAAACACCATATATTTT,CASSLGQGLLSGNTIYF
.,.,TRBJ1-1,TRBV20-1,TGCAGTGCTAGCGCAGGAACTGAAGCTTTCTTT,CSASAGTEAFF
.,.,TRBJ2-7,TRBV7-9,TGTGCCAGCAGCTCCCCGTTAGGGGGTCGCTACGAGCAGTACTTC,CASSSPLGGRYEQYF
.,TRBD1,TRBJ1-5,TRBV6-5,TGTGCCAGCAGCCTGACAGGGGAGGAAGATCAGCCCCAGCATTTT,CASSLTGEEDQPQHF
.,TRBD1,TRBJ1-2,TRBV5-6,TGTGCCAGCAGCCAATTGGACAGGGATAACTATGGCTACACCTTC,CASSQLDRDNYGYTF